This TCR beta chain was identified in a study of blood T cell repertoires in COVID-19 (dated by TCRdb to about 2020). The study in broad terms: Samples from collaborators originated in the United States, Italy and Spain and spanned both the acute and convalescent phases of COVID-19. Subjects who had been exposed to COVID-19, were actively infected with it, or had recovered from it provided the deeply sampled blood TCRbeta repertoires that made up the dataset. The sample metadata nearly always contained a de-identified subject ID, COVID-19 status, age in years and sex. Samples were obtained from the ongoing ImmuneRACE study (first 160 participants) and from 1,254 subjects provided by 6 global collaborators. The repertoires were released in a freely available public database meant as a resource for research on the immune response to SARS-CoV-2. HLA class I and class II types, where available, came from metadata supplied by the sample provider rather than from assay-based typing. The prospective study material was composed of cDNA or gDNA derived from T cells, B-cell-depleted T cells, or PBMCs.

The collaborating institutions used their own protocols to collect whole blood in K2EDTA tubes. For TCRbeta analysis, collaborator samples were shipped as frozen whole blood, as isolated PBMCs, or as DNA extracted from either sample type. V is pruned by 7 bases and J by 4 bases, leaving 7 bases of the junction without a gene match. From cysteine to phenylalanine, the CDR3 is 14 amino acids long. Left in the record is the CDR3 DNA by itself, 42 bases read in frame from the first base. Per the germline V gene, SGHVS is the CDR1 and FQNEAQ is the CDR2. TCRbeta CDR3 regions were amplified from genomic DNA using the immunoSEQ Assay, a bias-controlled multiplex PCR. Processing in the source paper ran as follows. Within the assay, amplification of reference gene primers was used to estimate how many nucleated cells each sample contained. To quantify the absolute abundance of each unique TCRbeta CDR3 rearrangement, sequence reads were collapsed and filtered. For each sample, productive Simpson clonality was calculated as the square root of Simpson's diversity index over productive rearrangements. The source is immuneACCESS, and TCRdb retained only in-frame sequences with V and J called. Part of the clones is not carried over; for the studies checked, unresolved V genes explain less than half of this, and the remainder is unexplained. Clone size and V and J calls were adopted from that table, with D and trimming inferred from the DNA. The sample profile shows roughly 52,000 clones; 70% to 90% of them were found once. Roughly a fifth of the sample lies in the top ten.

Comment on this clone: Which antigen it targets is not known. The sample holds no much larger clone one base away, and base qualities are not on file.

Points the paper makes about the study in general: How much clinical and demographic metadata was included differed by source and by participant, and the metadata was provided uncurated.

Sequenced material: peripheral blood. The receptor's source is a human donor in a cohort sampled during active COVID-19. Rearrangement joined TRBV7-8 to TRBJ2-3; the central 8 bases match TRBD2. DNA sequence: TGTGCCAGCATCCGCGGGGGGAGCGCAGATACGCAGTATTTT. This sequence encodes CASIRGGSADTQYF.